This entry concerns a single TCR beta chain. The data derive from a study of T cell responses to AZD1222 COVID-19 vaccine. The CDR3 is made up of 19 amino acids. Losses at the gene ends were 0 bases for V and 1 base for J; bases not matched to a gene: 12. Germline V gene sequence: CDR1 SGHTA, CDR2 FQGNSA. The data were produced by immunoSEQ multiplex PCR, yet TCRdb's version contains in-frame clones alone and is incomplete. The table includes 100,000 to 150,000 clones, around 83% detected once. The chain has TRBV7-2 and TRBJ1-5, with TRBD1 matching 7 bases. This TCR was sampled from an adult who received the AZD1222 COVID-19 vaccine. Here the sequenced sample was peripheral blood, taken 28 days after the second AZD1222 dose. CDR3 sequence: CASSLARQGGIGSNQPQHF. For the CDR3, the DNA is TGTGCCAGCAGCTTAGCCCGACAGGGTGGGATTGGAAGCAATCAGCCCCAGCATTTT.